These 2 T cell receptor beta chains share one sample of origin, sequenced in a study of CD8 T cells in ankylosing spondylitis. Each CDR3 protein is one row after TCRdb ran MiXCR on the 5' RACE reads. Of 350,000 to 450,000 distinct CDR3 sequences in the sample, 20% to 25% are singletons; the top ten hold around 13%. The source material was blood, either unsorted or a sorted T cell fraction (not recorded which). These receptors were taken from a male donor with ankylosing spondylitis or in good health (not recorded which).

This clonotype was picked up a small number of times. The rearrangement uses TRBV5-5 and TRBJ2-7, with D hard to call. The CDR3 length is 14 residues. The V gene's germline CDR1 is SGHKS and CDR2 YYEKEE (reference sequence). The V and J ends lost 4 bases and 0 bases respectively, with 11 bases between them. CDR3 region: CASSKTDSSYEQYF. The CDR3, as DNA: TGTGCCAGCAGCAAGACCGATAGCTCCTACGAGCAGTACTTC.

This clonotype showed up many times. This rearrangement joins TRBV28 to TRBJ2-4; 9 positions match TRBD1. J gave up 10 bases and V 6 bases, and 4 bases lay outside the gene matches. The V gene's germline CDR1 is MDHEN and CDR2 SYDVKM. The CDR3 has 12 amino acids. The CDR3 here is CASRLTGGIQYF. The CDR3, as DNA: TGTGCCAGCAGGTTGACAGGGGGTATTCAGTACTTC.